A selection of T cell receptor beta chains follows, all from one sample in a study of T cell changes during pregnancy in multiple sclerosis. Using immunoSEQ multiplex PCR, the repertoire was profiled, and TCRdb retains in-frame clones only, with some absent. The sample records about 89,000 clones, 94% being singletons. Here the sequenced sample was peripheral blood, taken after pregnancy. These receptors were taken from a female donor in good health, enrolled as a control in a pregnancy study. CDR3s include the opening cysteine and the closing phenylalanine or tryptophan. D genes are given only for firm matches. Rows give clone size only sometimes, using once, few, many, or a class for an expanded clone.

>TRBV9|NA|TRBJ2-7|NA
TGTGCCAGCAGCTCCTCTCCCATGGCCTCCTACGAGCAGTACTTC
CASSSSPMASYEQYF
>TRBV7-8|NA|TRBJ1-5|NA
TGTGCCAGCAGCTCCTACAGGGGCAATCAGCCCCAGCATTTT
CASSSYRGNQPQHF
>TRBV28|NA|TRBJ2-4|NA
TGTGCCAGCAGTTTCTCCCGCGCGATTCAGTACTTC
CASSFSRAIQYF
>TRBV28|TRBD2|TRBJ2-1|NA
TGTGCCAGCAGTTCCGGGACTAGCGGGGGGGTCCCCTACAATGAGCAGTTCTTC
CASSSGTSGGVPYNEQFF
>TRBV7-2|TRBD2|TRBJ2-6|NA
TGTGCCAGCAGCTTAGTTCCTAGCGGGAGGGCAGGGGCCAACGTCCTGACTTTC
CASSLVPSGRAGANVLTF
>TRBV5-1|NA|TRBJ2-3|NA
TGCGCCAGCAGCTTAAGGGGAGATACGCAGTATTTT
CASSLRGDTQYF
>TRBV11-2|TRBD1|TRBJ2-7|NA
TGTGCCAGCAGCTTAGAGGGACAGGCCCTCTGGGAGCAGTACTTC
CASSLEGQALWEQYF
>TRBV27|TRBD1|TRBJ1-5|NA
TGTGCCAGCATCCTGCCCCCCCGACAGGGAGGCAATCAGCCCCAGCATTTT
CASILPPRQGGNQPQHF
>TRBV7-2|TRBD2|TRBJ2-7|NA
TGTGCCAGCAGTGGACTAGCGGGAGGGTCCTCCCTTTACGAGCAGTACTTC
CASSGLAGGSSLYEQYF
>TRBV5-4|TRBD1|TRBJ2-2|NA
TGTGCCAGCAGCTTCGGACAGGGTGGCGGGGAGCTGTTTTTT
CASSFGQGGGELFF
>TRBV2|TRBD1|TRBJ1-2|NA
TGTGCCAGCAGCCGCGGGACAGGGGAGGGCTACACCTTC
CASSRGTGEGYTF
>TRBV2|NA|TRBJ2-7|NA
TGTGCCAGCAAGGTCCCAGGGTTCAACGAGCAGTACTTC
CASKVPGFNEQYF
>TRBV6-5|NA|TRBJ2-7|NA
TGTGCCAGCAGTTACGTACTTCGGTACGAGCAGTACTTC
CASSYVLRYEQYF
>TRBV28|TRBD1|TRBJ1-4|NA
TGTGCCAGCAGTTCGGGACAGCTAACTAATGAAAAACTGTTTTTT
CASSSGQLTNEKLFF
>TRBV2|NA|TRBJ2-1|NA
TGTGCCAGCACCCAGGGACTTACCAATGAGCAGTTCTTC
CASTQGLTNEQFF
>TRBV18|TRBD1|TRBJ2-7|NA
TGTGCCAGCTCACCACCGGGTGACAGGGGGCAAGGCGAGCAGTACTTC
CASSPPGDRGQGEQYF
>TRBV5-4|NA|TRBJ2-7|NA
TGTGCCAGCGCCGGCAGGGGCCCCTACGAGCAGTACTTC
CASAGRGPYEQYF
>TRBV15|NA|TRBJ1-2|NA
TGTGCCACCAGCAGAGCAGGAAATCGAGTCGGAGGCTACACCTTC
CATSRAGNRVGGYTF
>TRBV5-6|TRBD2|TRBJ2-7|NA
TGTGCCAGCAGCTCGGGGGGGGGTGGGAACGAGCAGTACTTC
CASSSGGGGNEQYF
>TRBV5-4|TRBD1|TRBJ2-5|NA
TGTGCCAGCAGCAGTACTGTGACAGGGGGTGGAGAGACCCAGTACTTC
CASSSTVTGGGETQYF
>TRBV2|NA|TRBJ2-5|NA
TGTGCCAGCAGCCCCTTACAGGTTCAAGAGACCCAGTACTTC
CASSPLQVQETQYF
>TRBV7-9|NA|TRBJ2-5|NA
TGTGCCAGCACCTTACAGGGCCAAGAGACCCAGTACTTC
CASTLQGQETQYF
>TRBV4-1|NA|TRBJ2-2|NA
TGCGCCAGCAGCCCCAACAGGGAATGGGCCGGGGAGCTGTTTTTT
CASSPNREWAGELFF
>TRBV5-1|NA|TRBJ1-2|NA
TGCGCCAGCAGCTTAGACTTTGGCGGCTACACCTTC
CASSLDFGGYTF
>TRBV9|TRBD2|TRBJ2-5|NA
TGTGCCAGCAGCCCCCGGGCGGGAGGATTGCAAGAGACCCAGTACTTC
CASSPRAGGLQETQYF
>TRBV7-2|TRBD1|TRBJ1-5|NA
TGTGCCAGCAGCTTAAGGGGACAGTTCAATCAGCCCCAGCATTTT
CASSLRGQFNQPQHF
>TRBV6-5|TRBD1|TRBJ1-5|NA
TGTGCCAGCAGTCCCCGGGACAGGAATCAGCCCCAGCATTTT
CASSPRDRNQPQHF
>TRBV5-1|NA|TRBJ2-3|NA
TGCGCCAGCAGCTTGGCTGGCACAGATACGCAGTATTTT
CASSLAGTDTQYF
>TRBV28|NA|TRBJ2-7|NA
TGTGCCAGCGGATACAGGGACAATTCCTACGAGCAGTACTTC
CASGYRDNSYEQYF
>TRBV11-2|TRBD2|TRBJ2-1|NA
TGTGCCAGCAGCTCAGGACTAGCGGGAGGTATTGAGCAGTTCTTC
CASSSGLAGGIEQFF
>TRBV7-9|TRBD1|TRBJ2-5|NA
TGTGCCAGCAGCTTGGAGGGACAGGGTCGGGGGACCCAGTACTTC
CASSLEGQGRGTQYF
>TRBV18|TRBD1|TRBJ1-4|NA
TGTGCCAGCTCACAAGGAAGGACAGGGGGAAATGAAAAACTGTTTTTT
CASSQGRTGGNEKLFF
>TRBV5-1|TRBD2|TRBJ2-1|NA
TGCGCCAGCAGCTCCCCCGGACTAGCGGGGACTGAGCAGTTCTTC
CASSSPGLAGTEQFF
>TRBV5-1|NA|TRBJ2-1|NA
TGCGCCAGCAGCTTGTTAGTATCTGTGGGGGGGCAAGAAAAGTTCTTC
CASSLLVSVGGQEKFF
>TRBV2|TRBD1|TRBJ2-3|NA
TGTGCCAGCGGGACAGGGGGCCTATCTGGCACAGATACGCAGTATTTT
CASGTGGLSGTDTQYF
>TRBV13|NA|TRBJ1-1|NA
TGTGCCAGCAGCTTAGGGACAGGCCCTATTACGGCTTTCTTT
CASSLGTGPITAFF
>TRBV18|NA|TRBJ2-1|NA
TGTGCCAGCTCGTCGGTAGGTCAGGGGAGTTTCAATGAGCAGTTCTTC
CASSSVGQGSFNEQFF
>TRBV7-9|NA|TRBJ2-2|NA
TGTGCCAGCAGCTTAGCCGGGACACCTAAGATCGGGGAGCTGTTTTTT
CASSLAGTPKIGELFF
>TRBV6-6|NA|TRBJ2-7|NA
TGTGCCAGCAGTCCTACAGGGAACGAGCAGTACTTC
CASSPTGNEQYF
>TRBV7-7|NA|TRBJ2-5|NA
TGTGCTAGCAGCTTGCGGGGTAAAGAGACCCAGTACTTC
CASSLRGKETQYF
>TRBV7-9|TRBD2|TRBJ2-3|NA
TGTGCCAGCAGGCCTTTGCGGGAGGTCACAGATACGCAGTATTTT
CASRPLREVTDTQYF
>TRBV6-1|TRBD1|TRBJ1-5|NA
TGTGCCAGCAGTGAATCAGGGGGCTCGGATCAGCCCCAGCATTTT
CASSESGGSDQPQHF
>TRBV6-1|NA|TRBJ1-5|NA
TGTGCCAGCAGTGAAGCGTACAGTGGAAAGGGGTCCCAGCATTTT
CASSEAYSGKGSQHF
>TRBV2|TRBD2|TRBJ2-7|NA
TGTGCCAGCAGTGTATTACGGGAGGGCGAGCAGTACTTC
CASSVLREGEQYF
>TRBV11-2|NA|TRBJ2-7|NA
TGTGCCAGCAGCTTAGAGGCAGTAACCTACGAGCAGTACTTC
CASSLEAVTYEQYF
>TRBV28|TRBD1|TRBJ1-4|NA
TGTGCCAGCAGTACTCTACCCGGACAGGGATATGAAAAACTGTTTTTT
CASSTLPGQGYEKLFF
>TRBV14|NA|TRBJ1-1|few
TGTGCCAGCAGCCAAGAATGGAGGACTGAAGCTTTCTTT
CASSQEWRTEAFF
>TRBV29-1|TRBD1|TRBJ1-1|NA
TGCAGCTCTGCTCTCGCAGGGGGCTCAGTAAACACTGAAGCTTTCTTT
CSSALAGGSVNTEAFF
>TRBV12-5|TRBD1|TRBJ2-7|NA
TGTGCTAGTGGTTTGGGAACAGGGGCCATCTACGAGCAGTACTTC
CASGLGTGAIYEQYF
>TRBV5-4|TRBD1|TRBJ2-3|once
TGTGCCAGCAGCCAGGGACAGAACACAGATACGCAGTATTTT
CASSQGQNTDTQYF
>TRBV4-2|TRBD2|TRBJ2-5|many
TGTGCCAGCAGCCAGGGACTAGCGGGAGGGCCAGAGACCCAGTACTTC
CASSQGLAGGPETQYF